These 23 T cell receptor beta chains were all obtained from the same sample, sequenced in a study of cytomegalovirus exposure and HLA in healthy donors. Amplification used 60 Vbeta primers and 13 Jbeta primers. Some clones are missing from TCRdb's copy, which holds only in-frame ones; the method was immunoSEQ multiplex PCR. The profile covers 130,000 or so clones, with roughly 76% appearing a single time and about 1.7% taken by the ten largest. The source material was PBMCs. The receptor source for this set is a female donor in good health and CMV-seronegative.

This sequence joins TRBV19 and TRBJ2-3; 10 nucleotides match TRBD1. The CDR3 length is 14 residues. The V gene's germline CDR1 is LNHDA and CDR2 SQIVND (reference sequence). J lost 4 bases, V lost 5 bases, and 3 bases had no gene match. CDR3 residues: CASSDRGQADTQYF. In DNA, the CDR3 is TGTGCCAGTAGTGACAGGGGGCAAGCAGATACGCAGTATTTT.

J is TRBJ1-1 and V is TRBV25-1, with a tentative D call TRBD1 (5 bases). Looked up from germline, CDR1 is MGHDK and CDR2 is SYGVNS. The CDR3 covers 12 residues. V was cut by 5 bases and J by 5 bases, with 9 bases left in between. As DNA, the CDR3 is TGTGCCAGCAGTCACAGGCAGACTGAAGCTTTCTTT. This translates into CASSHRQTEAFF.

This chain uses TRBV6-1 with TRBJ2-7; 7 nucleotides agree with TRBD1. The CDR3 has 16 amino acids. The trim removed 1 base at V and 7 bases at J, leaving 13 bases unmatched. Per the germline V gene, CDR1 is MNHNS and CDR2 is SASEGT. CDR3 nucleotide sequence: TGTGCCAGCAGTGAAGGGATCGCGGTCAGGGGGAAAGAGCAGTACTTC. This sequence encodes CASSEGIAVRGKEQYF.

J is TRBJ1-1 and V is TRBV18, with 7 bases aligning to TRBD1. V lost 6 bases and J lost 5; bases outside the gene matches: 9. The CDR3 spans 14 residues. Germline V gene sequence: CDR1 KGHSH, CDR2 LQKENI. CDR3 DNA: TGTGCCAGCTCTCGCGGGACAGAAGGGACTGAAGCTTTCTTT. Its protein is CASSRGTEGTEAFF. The entire variable domain, with the rest obtained from reference TRBV18 and TRBJ1-1, is as follows: NAGVMQNPRHLVRRRGQEARLRCSPMKGHSHVYWYRQLPEEGLKFMVYLQKENIIDESGMPKERFSAEFPKEGPSILRIQQVVRGDSAAYFCASSRGTEGTEAFFGQGTRLTVV.

The chain has TRBV18 and TRBJ2-2, with 10 bases fitting TRBD1. Unmatched junction bases numbered 10, after V lost 3 bases and J lost 6 bases. Germline V gene sequence: CDR1 KGHSH, CDR2 LQKENI. The CDR3 has 17 amino acids. This CDR3 is CASSPSLGTGDAGELFF. The DNA of the CDR3 is TGTGCCAGCTCACCCTCCCTCGGGACAGGGGACGCCGGGGAGCTGTTTTTT. Complete variable domain (other parts from reference TRBV18 and TRBJ2-2): NAGVMQNPRHLVRRRGQEARLRCSPMKGHSHVYWYRQLPEEGLKFMVYLQKENIIDESGMPKERFSAEFPKEGPSILRIQQVVRGDSAAYFCASSPSLGTGDAGELFFGEGSRLTVL.

CDR3 region: CASSKHRVVNTEAFF. Written as DNA, the CDR3 is TGTGCCAGCAGTAAACACAGGGTCGTGAACACTGAAGCTTTCTTT. The chain carries TRBV6-5 and TRBJ1-1, with D perhaps matching TRBD1 (6 bases). With 5 bases removed from V and 0 bases from J, the gap between germline ends came to 13 bases. Per germline, CDR1 MNHEY and CDR2 SVGAGI. The CDR3 runs to 15 residues.

The V and J genes are TRBV18 and TRBJ1-3; D uncertain. Trimming cost V 3 bases and J 0 bases, with 12 bases left between them. The CDR3 consists of 16 residues. CDR1 and CDR2 (germline): KGHSH, LQKENI. This chain's CDR3 is CASSPEGGNSGNTIYF. The CDR3 nucleotides read TGTGCCAGCTCACCCGAAGGAGGGAACTCTGGAAACACCATATATTTT.

The chain uses TRBV5-1 and TRBJ2-5; D is perhaps TRBD1 (6 bases). Germline V lookup: CDR1 SGHRS, CDR2 YFSETQ. Trimming shortened V by 5 bases and J by 2 bases, and 13 bases separated the two germline ends. There are 14 residues in the CDR3. The chain's CDR3 is CASRDSTAQETQYF. For the CDR3, the DNA is TGCGCCAGCAGGGACAGCACAGCACAAGAGACCCAGTACTTC. The entire variable domain, with the rest obtained from reference TRBV5-1 and TRBJ2-5, is as follows: KAGVTQTPRYLIKTRGQQVTLSCSPISGHRSVSWYQQTPGQGLQFLFEYFSETQRNKGNFPGRFSGRQFSNSRSEMNVSTLELGDSALYLCASRDSTAQETQYFGPGTRLLVL.

The gene calls are TRBV2 and TRBJ2-1; TRBD2 aligns across 8 bases. The CDR3 has 15 amino acids. The germline CDR1 and CDR2 sequences are SNHLY and FYNNEI. Trimming at V came to 6 bases and at J to 0 bases, leaving 4 bases not matched to a gene. The CDR3 loop reads CASRPSGSSYNEQFF. CDR3 sequence (DNA): TGTGCCAGCAGACCAAGCGGGAGCTCCTACAATGAGCAGTTCTTC. Full variable domain (rest looked up from reference TRBV2 and TRBJ2-1): EPEVTQTPSHQVTQMGQEVILRCVPISNHLYFYWYRQILGQKVEFLVSFYNNEISEKSEIFDDQFSVERPDGSNFTLKIRSTKLEDSAMYFCASRPSGSSYNEQFFGPGTRLTVL.

In this sample, this clone turned up once. Here the CDR3 reads CATSRPMQFF. The CDR3 bases are TGTGCCACCAGCAGACCCATGCAGTTCTTC. The rearrangement links TRBV15 to TRBJ2-1; D ambiguous. Germline loops: CDR1 LNHNV, CDR2 YYDKDF (reference sequence). The CDR3 runs 10 residues. V lost 2 bases and J 12 bases, leaving 5 bases between the germline ends.

This chain joins TRBV2 and TRBJ1-3, with TRBD1 matching 7 bases. Germline trimming cut 8 bases from V and 0 bases from J; bases unmatched to any gene: 7. The CDR3 is made up of 15 amino acids. Germline-derived CDR1 and CDR2 are SNHLY and FYNNEI. CDR3 nucleotides: TGTGCCAGCCTTGGACAGGTGATCTCTGGAAACACCATATATTTT. It codes for CASLGQVISGNTIYF.

The rearrangement joins TRBV9 to TRBJ1-1; D possibly corresponds to TRBD1 (6 bases). Trimming stripped 0 bases from V and 2 bases from J, with 11 bases between. Germline-derived CDR1 and CDR2 are SGDLS and YYNGEE. This CDR3 is built from 15 residues. As DNA, the CDR3 is TGTGCCAGCAGCGTAGTAGGGACACCAAACACTGAAGCTTTCTTT. It specifies CASSVVGTPNTEAFF.

V and J are TRBV14 and TRBJ2-7, with TRBD2 matching over 11 bases. CDR1 SGHDN and CDR2 FVKESK come from the germline V gene. V lost 4 bases, J lost 2 bases, and 7 bases stayed unmatched. The CDR3 extends over 16 amino acids. The CDR3 DNA reads TGTGCCAGCAGCCCTAAAGCGGGACTAGCGGCCTACGAGCAGTACTTC. Translating it yields CASSPKAGLAAYEQYF.

The V call is TRBV5-4, the J call TRBJ2-7, with D possibly being TRBD2 (5 bases). Trimming took off 4 bases at V and 3 bases at J, with 14 bases between the two ends. Germline loops: CDR1 SGHNT, CDR2 YYREEE (reference sequence). This CDR3 is built from 14 residues. CDR3 region: CASSLQQRDYEQYF. CDR3 in DNA: TGTGCCAGCAGCCTACAGCAGAGGGACTACGAGCAGTACTTC.

The chain recombines TRBV19 with TRBJ1-1; 9 bases are shared with TRBD1. Germline V lookup: CDR1 LNHDA, CDR2 SQIVND (reference sequence). This CDR3 has 14 amino acids. Trimming took 5 bases from V and 1 from J; bases not matched to a gene: 2. CDR3: CASSDRGANTEAFF. The CDR3 DNA reads as TGTGCCAGTAGTGACAGGGGGGCGAACACTGAAGCTTTCTTT. The full variable domain, completed using reference TRBV19 and TRBJ1-1, is DGGITQSPKYLFRKEGQNVTLSCEQNLNHDAMYWYRQDPGQGLRLIYYSQIVNDFQKGDIAEGYSVSREKKESFPLTVTSAQKNPTAFYLCASSDRGANTEAFFGQGTRLTVV.

V gene TRBV5-6 combines with J gene TRBJ2-1; 12 bases agree with TRBD2. Germline CDR1 SGHDT, CDR2 YYEEEE. Losses at the gene ends were 5 bases for V and 4 bases for J; bases not matched to a gene: 4. The CDR3 covers 15 residues. The CDR3 DNA reads TGTGCCAGCAGATCTAGCGGGGGGGGATACAATGAGCAGTTCTTC. It specifies CASRSSGGGYNEQFF.

The table lists this clone with a few counts. The V call is TRBV25-1, the J call TRBJ2-1; D remains ambiguous. Germline V gene lookup returns CDR1 MGHDK and CDR2 SYGVNS. Trimming shortened V by 4 bases and J by 2 bases, and 9 bases separated the two germline ends. The length of the CDR3 is 14 residues. This CDR3 reads CASSAGQTYNEQFF. The CDR3 DNA reads as TGTGCCAGCAGTGCAGGTCAAACCTACAATGAGCAGTTCTTC.

The chain links TRBV6-5 to TRBJ1-2, with 7 bases aligning to TRBD1. Germline values: CDR1 MNHEY, CDR2 SVGAGI. V shed 0 bases and J 6 bases; nucleotides not matched to a gene: 7. The CDR3 spans 15 residues. CDR3 in DNA: TGTGCCAGCAGTTACTCGATTGAGGGGGCCAATGGCTACACCTTC. Translated, it gives CASSYSIEGANGYTF.

The rearrangement links TRBV27 to TRBJ2-7; TRBD2 matches at 9 bases. Trimming removed 0 bases from V and 3 bases from J; junction bases left unmatched: 3. The CDR3 consists of 15 residues. Per the germline V gene, CDR1 is MNHEY and CDR2 is SMNVEV (reference sequence). DNA of the CDR3: TGTGCCAGCAGTTTATCGCTAGCGGGGATCTACGAGCAGTACTTC. The encoded protein is CASSLSLAGIYEQYF.

This clone was detected only a few times. This rearrangement joins TRBV5-1 to TRBJ1-1, with TRBD1 identical over 7 bases. Germline CDR1 SGHRS, CDR2 YFSETQ. The V and J ends lost 4 bases and 4 bases, in that order; junction bases with no gene match: 7. The CDR3 is 14 residues long. In nucleotides, the CDR3 is TGCGCCAGCAGCGAAGAGGGGGCTGGCACTGAAGCTTTCTTT. Protein product: CASSEEGAGTEAFF.

This clone was seen just once. This sample also contains other DNA sequences that code for the same CDR3. The rearrangement uses TRBV7-3 and TRBJ2-5, with TRBD1 matching 8 bases. In germline, CDR1 is SGHTA, CDR2 FQGTGA. With V trimmed by 5 bases and J by 4 bases, 3 bases remained unmatched. CDR3 length: 13 amino acids. The CDR3 DNA follows: TGTGCCAGCAGCCTTGGACAGGGAGAGACCCAGTACTTC. Its translation is CASSLGQGETQYF.

The chain links TRBV6-5 to TRBJ2-3, with 9 bases identical to TRBD2. This CDR3 has 16 amino acids. Unmatched junction bases numbered 3, after V lost 0 bases and J lost 2 bases. From germline, CDR1 is MNHEY and CDR2 SVGAGI. The chain's CDR3 is CASSYSLAGSTDTQYF. Written as DNA, the CDR3 is TGTGCCAGCAGTTACTCTCTAGCGGGGTCCACAGATACGCAGTATTTT.

The CDR3 nucleotides read TGTGCCAGCAGTGTTAGCGGAAGCTCCTACAATGAGCAGTTCTTC. Encoded protein: CASSVSGSSYNEQFF. The genes are TRBV2 and TRBJ2-1, with a tentative D call TRBD2 (6 bases). The CDR3 sequence is 15 residues long. The germline V and J ends were trimmed by 4 bases and 0 bases, with 10 bases remaining between them. Germline V lookup: CDR1 SNHLY, CDR2 FYNNEI. Full variable domain (missing parts from reference TRBV2 and TRBJ2-1): EPEVTQTPSHQVTQMGQEVILRCVPISNHLYFYWYRQILGQKVEFLVSFYNNEISEKSEIFDDQFSVERPDGSNFTLKIRSTKLEDSAMYFCASSVSGSSYNEQFFGPGTRLTVL.